The 5 T cell receptor beta chains below all came from one sample that was sequenced in a study of CD8 T cells in ankylosing spondylitis (TCRdb year 2017). The method behind the library was 5' RACE. The instrument was an Illumina HiSeq 2500. The raw public reads went through TCRdb reprocessing: fastp at Q25, MiXCR clone calling, in-frame beta chains kept. Every distinct CDR3 protein forms one entry, paired with its most common genes and DNA. A total of about 320,000 distinct CDR3 sequences appear in this sample, under 14% of them only once. About a tenth of the sample belongs to the ten largest clones. The specimen was blood, either unsorted or a sorted T cell fraction (not recorded which). The receptor source for this set is a female donor with ankylosing spondylitis or in good health (not recorded which).

This clonotype was picked up many times. The V and J genes are TRBV20-1 and TRBJ1-1; D is ambiguous. The V gene's germline CDR1 is DFQATT and CDR2 SNEGSKA (reference sequence). The CDR3 is made up of 12 amino acids. V was cut by 6 bases and J by 4 bases, with 12 bases left in between. The CDR3 nucleotides are TGCAGTGCCCCGGCCAGTGGCACTGAAGCTTTCTTT. This codes for CSAPASGTEAFF.

This clonotype was recorded at least ten times. The chain combines TRBV11-2 with TRBJ2-7; D remains ambiguous. CDR1 and CDR2 (germline): SGHAT, FQNNGV. V was clipped by 2 bases and J by 2 bases, with 13 bases between them. The CDR3 has 15 residues. CDR3 bases: TGTGCCAGCAGCTTATATGAGGCCCCTACCTACGAGCAGTACTTC. This encodes CASSLYEAPTYEQYF.

This clonotype appeared many times. The chain carries TRBV6-2 or TRBV6-3 and TRBJ1-5; 11 bases fit TRBD1. Germline lookup yields CDR1 MNHEY and CDR2 SVGEGT. Losses at the gene ends were 2 bases for V and 4 bases for J; bases not matched to a gene: 1. The CDR3 length is 15 residues. This CDR3 reads CASSYGDRGNQPQHF. DNA of the CDR3: TGTGCCAGCAGTTACGGGGACAGGGGGAATCAGCCCCAGCATTTT.

As to this clonotype: Possible read error: a much larger clone is one base away. The chain is built from TRBV5-1 and TRBJ2-2, with 7 bases aligning to TRBD1. This CDR3 has 12 residues. From germline, CDR1 is SGHRS and CDR2 YFSETQ. With 10 bases clipped from V and 7 bases from J, the junction kept 7 bases outside the gene matches. The CDR3, as DNA: TGCGCCGGCAAAGGGACAGTCGGGGAGCTGTTTTTT. It encodes CAGKGTVGELFF. The full variable domain, its missing parts supplied by reference TRBV5-1 and TRBJ2-2, is KAGVTQTPRYLIKTRGQQVTLSCSPISGHRSVSWYQQTPGQGLQFLFEYFSETQRNKGNFPGRFSGRQFSNSRSEMNVSTLELGDSALYLCAGKGTVGELFFGEGSRLTVL.

The sample holds many counts of this clonotype. The genes are TRBV20-1 and TRBJ2-2, with D maybe TRBD1 (6 bases). CDR3 size: 15 residues. Germline CDR1 and CDR2: DFQATT and SNEGSKA (reference sequence). Between the trimmed V and J ends, which lost 5 bases and 1 base, there was a span of 14 bases. The CDR3 sequence is CSAQQGRGNTGELFF. The CDR3 DNA follows: TGCAGTGCTCAACAGGGCCGCGGGAACACCGGGGAGCTGTTTTTT.